The next 21 T cell receptor beta chains were all read from a single sample in a study of control samples from healthy donors and cancer patients (TCRdb year 2020). The method behind the library was the immunoSEQ multiplex PCR assay. TCRdb provides this immuneACCESS table in a form limited to in-frame rearrangements. Some clones are lacking; in checked studies, under half of them reflect an unresolved V gene, and why the rest are absent is not known. The sample table holds around 150,000 clones, of which less than 95% were seen once. 14% of the sample lies in the top ten. Specimen: PBMCs. These receptors originate from a man aged 60 to 75 with colorectal cancer.

V gene TRBV2 combines with J gene TRBJ2-2; perhaps TRBD1 as D (5 bases). Between the trimmed V and J ends, which lost 8 bases and 0 bases, there was a span of 7 bases. Germline CDR1 is SNHLY and CDR2 is FYNNEI. The length of the CDR3 is 13 residues. The CDR3 here is CASDSANTGELFF. The CDR3 nucleotides read TGTGCCAGCGACAGCGCGAACACCGGGGAGCTGTTTTTT.

The chain combines TRBV7-9 with TRBJ1-3; no firm D call. Germline CDR1 reads SEHNR; CDR2 reads FQNEAQ (reference sequence). Trimming stripped 5 bases from V and 0 bases from J, with 14 bases between. The CDR3 is 16 amino acids. The DNA of the CDR3 is TGTGCCAGCAGCCTGCCTGGTTGGACCTCTGGAAACACCATATATTTT. Its translation is CASSLPGWTSGNTIYF.

The chain uses TRBV13 and TRBJ1-1; maybe TRBD1 (6 bases). The CDR3 is made up of 15 amino acids. Germline V gives CDR1 PRHDT, CDR2 FYEKMQ (reference sequence). V dropped 3 bases and J dropped 1 base, with 12 bases sitting between them. CDR3 amino acids: CASSLQGLANTEAFF. The CDR3 nucleotides read TGTGCCAGCAGCTTGCAGGGGTTGGCGAACACTGAAGCTTTCTTT.

This chain connects TRBV30 to TRBJ2-3; maybe TRBD1 (6 bases). Trimming left V 0 bases short and J 4 bases short, with 14 bases between. This CDR3 is built from 15 residues. Germline-derived CDR1 and CDR2 are GTSNPN and SVGIG (reference sequence). Here the CDR3 DNA reads TGTGCCTGGAGTGTAGGGGGTAGGATGTCAGATACGCAGTATTTT. Translation gives CAWSVGGRMSDTQYF.

This clone was detected only a few times. The same CDR3 is also encoded by other DNA sequences in this sample. This chain links TRBV9 with TRBJ1-1; D remains ambiguous. Germline-derived CDR1 and CDR2 are SGDLS and YYNGEE. V lost 1 base to trimming and J lost 0 bases, with 4 bases between them. The CDR3 totals 13 residues. CDR3 region: CASSVRMNTEAFF. CDR3 in DNA: TGTGCCAGCAGCGTACGCATGAACACTGAAGCTTTCTTT.

This clone was observed once. This chain connects TRBV11-2 to TRBJ2-6; D gene uncertain. V was cut by 4 bases and J by 0 bases, with 7 bases left in between. Per germline, CDR1 SGHAT and CDR2 FQNNGV. CDR3 length: 15 residues. Here the CDR3 DNA reads TGTGCCAGCAGCTACACGGACTCTGGGGCCAACGTCCTGACTTTC. It yields the protein CASSYTDSGANVLTF.

This sequence joins TRBV18 and TRBJ1-1; 7 bases match TRBD1. Germline loops: CDR1 KGHSH, CDR2 LQKENI. The J segment lost 5 bases and the V segment lost 3 bases, leaving 3 bases of the junction unmatched. This CDR3 spans 13 amino acids. The CDR3 loop reads CASSPPGQTEAFF. In nucleotides, the CDR3 is TGTGCCAGCTCACCCCCGGGACAGACTGAAGCTTTCTTT.

The rearrangement joins TRBV27 to TRBJ2-2, with a tentative D call TRBD1 (6 bases). Trimming took 5 bases from V and 6 from J, leaving 16 bases between them. The germline CDR1 and CDR2 sequences are MNHEY and SMNVEV (reference sequence). This CDR3 region has 15 residues. The CDR3 nucleotides are TGTGCCAGCAGTCGAGTTCTATCAGGGGCCGGGGAGCTGTTTTTT. Encoded protein: CASSRVLSGAGELFF.

J is TRBJ2-1 and V is TRBV29-1; 11 nucleotides match TRBD2. The CDR3 sequence is 13 residues long. Per the germline V gene, CDR1 is SQVTM and CDR2 is ANQGSEA. The junction had 5 bases not matched to a gene; V was cut back by 7 bases and J by 6 bases. The CDR3 bases are TGCAGCGCTCTGACTAGCGGGGTCAATGAGCAGTTCTTC. This gives the protein CSALTSGVNEQFF.

V is TRBV10-3 and J is TRBJ2-3, with unresolved D. CDR1 ENHRY and CDR2 SYGVKD come from the germline V gene. The CDR3 runs to 16 residues. Deletions cut 5 bases from V and 3 bases from J, with 18 bases between. The CDR3 spells CAISTGYILGTDTQYF. The CDR3 DNA reads as TGTGCCATCAGTACCGGGTATATCCTGGGAACAGATACGCAGTATTTT.

This chain joins TRBV6-5 and TRBJ1-2; D not certain. The CDR3 is made up of 15 amino acids. V was pared by 2 bases and J by 4 bases, with 14 bases between. CDR1 and CDR2 (germline): MNHEY, SVGAGI. The DNA for the CDR3 is TGTGCCAGCAGTTACACGGCGCCGTGGACCTATGGCTACACCTTC. Protein: CASSYTAPWTYGYTF.

The rearrangement joins TRBV27 to TRBJ2-7; D gene unclear. The CDR3 loop spans 13 amino acids. Trimming took off 2 bases at V and 3 bases at J, with 8 bases between the two ends. Germline V lookup: CDR1 MNHEY, CDR2 SMNVEV (reference sequence). The CDR3 DNA reads as TGTGCCAGCAGTTTAGGGTCGATCTACGAGCAGTACTTC. It yields the protein CASSLGSIYEQYF.

On this clone itself: One end of the junction fails to match germline, which may point to a read error. V usage is TRBV2 and J usage is TRBJ2-1; D gene uncertain. Germline values: CDR1 SNHLY, CDR2 FYNNEI. CDR3 length: 14 amino acids. The CDR3 nucleotides are TGTGCCAGCAGTGATGAGACGACGAAACCTAAGTGGATCTTC. Amino acid sequence: CASSDETTKPKWIF.

This rearrangement joins TRBV6-6 to TRBJ1-1; D ambiguous. The germline V gene has CDR1 MNHNY and CDR2 SVGAGI (reference sequence). The V end lost 0 bases, the J end lost 5 bases, and 10 bases lay between the germline ends. The CDR3 spans 14 residues. CDR3 coding DNA: TGTGCCAGCAGTTACTCGCCGAAATATACTGAAGCTTTCTTT. Translating it yields CASSYSPKYTEAFF.

The rearrangement joins TRBV18 to TRBJ1-1, with D maybe TRBD1 (5 bases). The CDR3 runs to 13 residues. Germline assignment: CDR1 KGHSH and CDR2 LQKENI. V was trimmed by 5 bases and J by 0 bases, leaving 7 bases between them. In DNA, the CDR3 is TGTGCCAGCTCAGAGGACATGAACACTGAAGCTTTCTTT. The encoded protein is CASSEDMNTEAFF.

In regard to this clone: At one of its ends the junction is not consistent with the germline gene, which may arise from a read error. CDR3 loop: CASSLGAGHGAQYF. CDR3 coding DNA: TGTGCCAGCAGTTTAGGGGCGGGCCACGGGGCCCAGTACTTC. V and J are TRBV7-2 and TRBJ2-5; D is perhaps TRBD1 or TRBD2 (5 bases each). Germline CDR1 reads SGHTA; CDR2 reads FQGNSA. CDR3 length: 14 amino acids.

The chain employs TRBV30 and TRBJ1-2; TRBD1 matches 7 bases. CDR3 length: 13 amino acids. Trimming removed 2 bases from V and 7 bases from J; junction bases left unmatched: 7. Germline V gene data show CDR1 as GTSNPN and CDR2 as SVGIG (reference sequence). The CDR3 reads CAWSKGGGSGYTF. In DNA, the CDR3 is TGTGCCTGGAGTAAAGGGGGCGGCTCTGGCTACACCTTC.

The chain couples TRBV2 to TRBJ2-7, with D possibly being TRBD2 (6 bases). The CDR3 is 14 amino acids. V lost 8 bases, J lost 4 bases, and 18 bases lay in between. Per germline, CDR1 SNHLY and CDR2 FYNNEI. The CDR3 protein is CASQVGTASYEQYF. The CDR3 nucleotides read TGTGCCAGCCAAGTAGGGACTGCGTCTTACGAGCAGTACTTC.

The chain has TRBV19 and TRBJ2-7; 7 bases line up with TRBD1. The CDR3 is made up of 15 amino acids. V lost 3 bases, J lost 2 bases, and 7 bases stayed unmatched. Looked up from germline, CDR1 is LNHDA and CDR2 is SQIVND (reference sequence). The CDR3 coding sequence is TGTGCCAGTAGTATCGATTCAGGGGGACCCTACGAGCAGTACTTC. Its protein is CASSIDSGGPYEQYF.

The sample holds a few counts of this clone. Other DNA sequences within the sample encode an identical CDR3. The DNA for the CDR3 is TGTGCCAGCTCACCGGGACAGGGGAACACTGAAGCTTTCTTT. This encodes CASSPGQGNTEAFF. V usage is TRBV18 and J usage is TRBJ1-1; 9 nucleotides align to TRBD1. After removal of 3 bases from V and 1 base from J, the junction contained 0 bases not matched to a gene. CDR1 and CDR2 (germline): KGHSH, LQKENI. The CDR3 is 14 residues long.

This rearrangement joins TRBV4-3 to TRBJ2-5; D is unresolved. The CDR3 sequence is 14 residues long. V lost 1 base, J lost 1 base, and 7 bases lay in between. Germline values: CDR1 LGHNA, CDR2 YSLEER. The CDR3 coding sequence is TGCGCCAGCAGCCAAGGCCAGGTCCAAGAGACCCAGTACTTC. Protein: CASSQGQVQETQYF.